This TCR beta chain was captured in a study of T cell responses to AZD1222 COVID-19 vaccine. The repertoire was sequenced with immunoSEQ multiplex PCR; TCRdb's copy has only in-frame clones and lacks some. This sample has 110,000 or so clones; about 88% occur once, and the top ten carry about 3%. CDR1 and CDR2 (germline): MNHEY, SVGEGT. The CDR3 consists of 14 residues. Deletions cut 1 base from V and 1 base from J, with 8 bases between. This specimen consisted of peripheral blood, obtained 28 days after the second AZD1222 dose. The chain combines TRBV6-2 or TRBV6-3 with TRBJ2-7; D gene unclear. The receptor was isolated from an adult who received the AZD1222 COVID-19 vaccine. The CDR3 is CASSYYGVSYEQYF. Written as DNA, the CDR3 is TGTGCCAGCAGTTACTATGGTGTTTCCTACGAGCAGTACTTC.